This is a list of T cell receptor beta chains from one sample in a study of cytomegalovirus exposure and HLA in healthy donors. Profiling relied on immunoSEQ multiplex PCR, and the TCRdb table lists in-frame clones only, not all of them. The sample lists 200,000 to 300,000 clones, approximately 90% seen once, with 2.6% in the top ten. Sequenced: PBMCs. These receptors were taken from a man aged 18 to 29 in good health and CMV-seronegative. Both conserved end residues are part of each CDR3. The order of the fields is J gene, V gene, D gene, clone size, CDR3 DNA, CDR3 protein. D genes are given only for firm matches. Rows may omit the clone size; those that give it use once, few, many or a size class.

>TRBJ1-3|TRBV7-9|NA|NA
TGTGCCAGCAGCCCCCAGACGGGGGACGGAAACACCATATATTTT
CASSPQTGDGNTIYF
>TRBJ1-5|TRBV1|NA|NA
TGCACCAGCAGCCAATGGAGCAGGGGGCGTCAGCCCCAGCATTTT
CTSSQWSRGRQPQHF
>TRBJ2-2|TRBV15|TRBD2|once
TGTGCCACCAGCTGGAGCGGGGGGGGCACCGGGGAGCTGTTTTTT
CATSWSGGGTGELFF
>TRBJ2-7|TRBV7-2|TRBD1|NA
TGTGCCAGCAACTTGGACAGGGAACCCTACGAGCAGTACTTC
CASNLDREPYEQYF
>TRBJ1-1|TRBV5-4|NA|NA
TGTGCCAGCAGCTTGGTTGCCAGCACTGAAGCTTTCTTT
CASSLVASTEAFF
>TRBJ2-7|TRBV19|TRBD1|NA
TGTGCCAGTAGTCCCCGGACAGGGGGCTCCTACGAGCAGTACTTC
CASSPRTGGSYEQYF
>TRBJ1-5|TRBV7-9|NA|NA
TGTGCCAGCAGCTTAGGTGAGAGTCAGCCCCAGCATTTT
CASSLGESQPQHF
>TRBJ2-2|TRBV9|TRBD1|NA
TGTGCCAGCAGCGTTGGGACAGAAAACACCGGGGAGCTGTTTTTT
CASSVGTENTGELFF
>TRBJ2-7|TRBV9|NA|NA
TGTGCCAGCAGCGTAGATCCGGAGTTTTTCCACGAGCAGTACTTC
CASSVDPEFFHEQYF
>TRBJ2-2|TRBV5-1|NA|NA
TGCGCCAGCAGCCCTAGCGTATCGAACACCGGGGAGCTGTTTTTT
CASSPSVSNTGELFF
>TRBJ2-1|TRBV6-4|TRBD2|NA
TGTGCCAGCAGGAACAGCGGGGGCAACTGGAATGAGCAGTTCTTC
CASRNSGGNWNEQFF
>TRBJ2-4|TRBV7-2|TRBD2|NA
TGTGCCAGCAGCTCCCCTCGGGGGGGAGGGCCTTACATTCAGTACTTC
CASSSPRGGGPYIQYF
>TRBJ2-1|TRBV5-4|NA|NA
TGTGCCAGCAGCCAGCTTGGGGCGCCCAATGAGCAGTTCTTC
CASSQLGAPNEQFF
>TRBJ1-2|TRBV28|NA|few
TGTGCCAGCAGTTCCGGGAGTTCTAGAGGCTACACCTTC
CASSSGSSRGYTF
>TRBJ2-1|TRBV7-9|TRBD2|NA
TGTGCCAGCAGCCCCCCAGCGGGAGTAGGGAATGAGCAGTTCTTC
CASSPPAGVGNEQFF
>TRBJ1-5|TRBV10-1|NA|NA
TGCGCCAGCAGTGCCTCAGGGATGAATCAGCCCCAGCATTTT
CASSASGMNQPQHF
>TRBJ2-6|TRBV5-1|TRBD1|NA
TGCGCCAGCAGCTACGACAGGGCTGGGGCCAACGTCCTGACTTTC
CASSYDRAGANVLTF
>TRBJ1-2|TRBV25-1|NA|NA
TGTGCCAGGGACGAGGCAGGGGCAGGGTATGGCTACACCTTC
CARDEAGAGYGYTF
>TRBJ2-3|TRBV5-1|NA|NA
TGCGCCAGCAGCTTGGCTCGAGCGAGCACAGATACGCAGTATTTT
CASSLARASTDTQYF
>TRBJ1-2|TRBV28|NA|NA
TGTGCCAGCAGTTACAGGGTAGAATATGGCTACACCTTC
CASSYRVEYGYTF
>TRBJ2-1|TRBV6-6|NA|NA
TGTGCCAGCAGTTCGGACAGCTACAATGAGCAGTTCTTC
CASSSDSYNEQFF
>TRBJ2-1|TRBV4-3|NA|NA
TGCGCCAGCAGCCAAGATGGGCCCTACAATGAGCAGTTCTTC
CASSQDGPYNEQFF
>TRBJ1-1|TRBV27|NA|once
TGTGCCAGCAGTTTAATTTCAGGAATCAACACTGAAGCTTTCTTT
CASSLISGINTEAFF
>TRBJ1-2|TRBV27|TRBD1|few
TGTGCCAGCAGTCCACCGGGACAGGGCTATGGCTACACCTTC
CASSPPGQGYGYTF
>TRBJ2-3|TRBV7-9|TRBD1|few
TGTGCCAGCAGCACCGGGACAGGGACGTATTTT
CASSTGTGTYF
>TRBJ1-1|TRBV4-1|NA|few
TGCGCCAGCAGCCAAGATCTTAGCGTTTTGAACACTGAAGCTTTCTTT
CASSQDLSVLNTEAFF
>TRBJ1-5|TRBV14|NA|NA
TGTGCCAGCAGTATTAGCTACAATCAGCCCCAGCATTTT
CASSISYNQPQHF
>TRBJ2-5|TRBV10-3|TRBD2|NA
TGTGCCATCAGTGAGGGACTAGCTCAAGAGACCCAGTACTTC
CAISEGLAQETQYF
>TRBJ1-1|TRBV7-3|TRBD1|NA
TGTGCCAGCAGCTTAGCCCGCGTACAGGGGGCAAGCACTGAAGCTTTCTTT
CASSLARVQGASTEAFF
>TRBJ2-5|TRBV28|NA|NA
TGTGCCAGCCGAATTCCGTCCGGGGAGACCCAGTACTTC
CASRIPSGETQYF
>TRBJ2-3|TRBV2|NA|NA
TGTGCCAGCAGTGGGGACAACACAGATACGCAGTATTTT
CASSGDNTDTQYF
>TRBJ2-3|TRBV7-8|NA|NA
TGTGCCAGCAGCACATATATGACTAGCACAGATACGCAGTATTTT
CASSTYMTSTDTQYF
>TRBJ1-2|TRBV7-9|TRBD1|many
TGTGCCAGCAGCCAGGGACAGGGGGCGAGCGGCTACACCTTC
CASSQGQGASGYTF
>TRBJ2-7|TRBV15|NA|NA
TGTGCCACCAGCACTATCCTAGGGGGCTACGAGCAGTACTTC
CATSTILGGYEQYF
>TRBJ2-7|TRBV4-1|TRBD2|NA
TGCGCCAGCAGCCAAGAGACTAGCGGGATCTACGAGCAGTACTTC
CASSQETSGIYEQYF
>TRBJ2-2|TRBV2|NA|NA
TGTGCCAGCAGTGAAAGGCAGGTGAACACCGGGGAGCTGTTTTTT
CASSERQVNTGELFF
>TRBJ1-3|TRBV7-2|NA|NA
TGTGCCAGCAGCTTGCGAATCTCTGGAAACACCATATATTTT
CASSLRISGNTIYF